The 8 T cell receptor beta chains in this list originate from one sample, sequenced in a study of T cell repertoires in ileal Crohn's disease. Time point of the sample: proximal margin of the surgical specimen (macroscopically non-inflamed). Clones were read by immunoSEQ multiplex PCR, and TCRdb kept only the in-frame ones, dropping some. In the table there are around 5,000 clones, more than 75% of which are singletons. Sequenced: ileal tissue. These receptors all come from an adult with Crohn's disease.

The CDR3 coding sequence is TGCGCCAGCAGCTTGGATAGTGACAGCACCTCCTACAATGAGCAGTTCTTC. Translating gives CASSLDSDSTSYNEQFF. The gene calls are TRBV5-1 and TRBJ2-1, with D possibly TRBD1 on 5 matching bases. Trimming pared 0 bases from V and 0 bases from J, leaving 13 bases between. This CDR3 comprises 17 residues. Germline CDR1 and CDR2: SGHRS and YFSETQ.

This sequence joins TRBV6-5 and TRBJ1-1; D remains ambiguous. The CDR3 spans 15 residues. V lost 2 bases to trimming and J lost 6 bases, with 16 bases between them. The germline gives CDR1 MNHEY, CDR2 SVGAGI. CDR3 nucleotide sequence: TGTGCCAGCAGTTACCTCTCGACTGGAAACGCTGAAGCTTTCTTT. Translating gives CASSYLSTGNAEAFF.

The chain combines TRBV27 with TRBJ1-1; 9 nucleotides align to TRBD1. In germline, CDR1 is MNHEY, CDR2 SMNVEV (reference sequence). Germline trimming cut 5 bases from V and 4 bases from J; bases unmatched to any gene: 11. The CDR3 is 16 amino acids. CDR3: CASSPTLGQGVTEAFF. The CDR3 coding sequence is TGTGCCAGCAGTCCCACCTTGGGACAGGGAGTCACTGAAGCTTTCTTT.

The chain uses TRBV6-5 and TRBJ1-3; no firm D call. Per germline, CDR1 MNHEY and CDR2 SVGAGI. The CDR3 extends over 15 amino acids. The V end lost 2 bases, the J end lost 0 bases, and 8 bases lay between the germline ends. The CDR3 coding sequence is TGTGCCAGCAGTTACGCAGGAAACTCTGGAAACACCATATATTTT. It codes for CASSYAGNSGNTIYF.

The CDR3 protein is CASSLNRQALGAFF. The DNA of the CDR3 is TGTGCCAGCAGCTTAAACCGACAGGCCCTTGGGGCTTTCTTT. The genes are TRBV7-2 and TRBJ1-1, with TRBD1 as a possible D gene (6 bases). Germline CDR1 is SGHTA and CDR2 is FQGNSA. The CDR3 sequence is 14 residues long. V dropped 2 bases and J dropped 11 bases, with 18 bases sitting between them. The full variable domain, rest sourced from reference TRBV7-2 and TRBJ1-1, is GAGVSQSPSNKVTEKGKDVELRCDPISGHTALYWYRQSLGQGLEFLIYFQGNSAPDKSGLPSDRFSAERTGGSVSTLTIQRTQQEDSAVYLCASSLNRQALGAFFGQGTRLTVV.

V usage is TRBV10-3 and J usage is TRBJ2-1, with TRBD1 as a possible D gene (5 bases). The ends were cut back, 11 bases at V and 4 bases at J, with 15 bases in the middle. Germline CDR1 reads ENHRY; CDR2 reads SYGVKD. The CDR3 totals 13 residues. In DNA form, the CDR3 reads TGTGCCTTAGGGGCCTCCTTATACAATGAGCAGTTCTTC. It is translated as CALGASLYNEQFF.

Here the CDR3 DNA reads TGTGCAAGTCGCTCCTACTCGGAGGGCCCCGGAGAGAATCAGCCCCAGCATTTT. The encoded protein is CASRSYSEGPGENQPQHF. The V call is TRBV12-2, the J call TRBJ1-5. TRBV12-2 has pseudogene status. This CDR3 is 18 amino acids long.

The gene calls are TRBV29-1 and TRBJ2-1, with D tentatively TRBD2 (6 bases). V lost 6 bases and J 0 bases, leaving 9 bases between the germline ends. The CDR3 length is 13 residues. Germline V gene lookup returns CDR1 SQVTM and CDR2 ANQGSEA. The DNA of the CDR3 is TGCAGCGTGGGGGAGGACTCCTACAATGAGCAGTTCTTC. Protein: CSVGEDSYNEQFF.